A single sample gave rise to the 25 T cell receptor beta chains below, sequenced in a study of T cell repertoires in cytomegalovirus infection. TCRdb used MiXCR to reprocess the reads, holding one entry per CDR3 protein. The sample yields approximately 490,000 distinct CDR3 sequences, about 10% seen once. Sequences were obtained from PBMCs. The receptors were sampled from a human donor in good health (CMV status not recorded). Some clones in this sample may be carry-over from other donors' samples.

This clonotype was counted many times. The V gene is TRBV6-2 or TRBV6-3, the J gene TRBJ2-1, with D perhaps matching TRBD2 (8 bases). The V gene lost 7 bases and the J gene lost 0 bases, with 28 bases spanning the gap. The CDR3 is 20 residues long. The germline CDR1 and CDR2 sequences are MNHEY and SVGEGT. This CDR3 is CASIQGGLAGFPRSYNEQFF. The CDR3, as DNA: TGTGCCAGCATCCAGGGGGGTCTAGCGGGCTTCCCCCGCTCCTACAATGAGCAGTTCTTC.

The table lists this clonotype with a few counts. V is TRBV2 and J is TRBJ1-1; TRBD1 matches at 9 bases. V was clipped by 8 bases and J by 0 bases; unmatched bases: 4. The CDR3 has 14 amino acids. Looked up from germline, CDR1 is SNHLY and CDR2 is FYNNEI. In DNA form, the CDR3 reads TGTGCCAGCGGGACAGGGAATATGAACACTGAAGCTTTCTTT. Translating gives CASGTGNMNTEAFF.

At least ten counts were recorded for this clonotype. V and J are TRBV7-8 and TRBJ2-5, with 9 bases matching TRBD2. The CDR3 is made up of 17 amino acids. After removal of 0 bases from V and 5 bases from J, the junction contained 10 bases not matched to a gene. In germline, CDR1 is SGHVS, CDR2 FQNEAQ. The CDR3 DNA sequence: TGTGCCAGCAGCTTAGCCGGGGCTAGCGGGGCCCGGGAGACCCAGTACTTC. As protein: CASSLAGASGARETQYF. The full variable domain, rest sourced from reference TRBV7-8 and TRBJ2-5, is GAGVSQSPRYKVAKRGQDVALRCDPISGHVSLFWYQQALGQGPEFLTYFQNEAQLDKSGLPSDRFFAERPEGSVSTLKIQRTQQEDSAVYLCASSLAGASGARETQYFGPGTRLLVL.

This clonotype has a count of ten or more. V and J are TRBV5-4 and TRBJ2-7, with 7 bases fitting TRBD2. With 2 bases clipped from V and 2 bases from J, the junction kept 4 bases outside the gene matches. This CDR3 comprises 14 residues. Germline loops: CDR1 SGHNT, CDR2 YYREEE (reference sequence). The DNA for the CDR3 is TGTGCCAGCAGCTTCGGGACTACGACCTACGAGCAGTACTTC. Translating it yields CASSFGTTTYEQYF.

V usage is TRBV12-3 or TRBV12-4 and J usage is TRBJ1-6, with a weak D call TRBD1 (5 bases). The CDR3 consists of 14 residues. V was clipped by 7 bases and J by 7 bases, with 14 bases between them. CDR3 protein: CASIQGQWNSPLHF. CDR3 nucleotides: TGTGCCAGCATCCAGGGTCAATGGAATTCACCCCTCCACTTT.

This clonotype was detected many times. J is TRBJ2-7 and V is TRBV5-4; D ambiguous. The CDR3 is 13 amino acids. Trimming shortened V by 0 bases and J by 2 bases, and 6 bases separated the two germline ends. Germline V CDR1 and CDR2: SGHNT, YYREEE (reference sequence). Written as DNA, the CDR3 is TGTGCCAGCAGCTTGGGCCGCCCCTACGAGCAGTACTTC. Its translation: CASSLGRPYEQYF.

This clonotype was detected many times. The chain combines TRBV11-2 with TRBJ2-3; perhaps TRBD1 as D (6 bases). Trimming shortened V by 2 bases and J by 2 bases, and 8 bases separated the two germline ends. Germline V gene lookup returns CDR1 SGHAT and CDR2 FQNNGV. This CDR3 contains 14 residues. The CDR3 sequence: CASSLPGATDTQYF. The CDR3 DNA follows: TGTGCCAGCAGCTTACCAGGGGCCACAGATACGCAGTATTTT.

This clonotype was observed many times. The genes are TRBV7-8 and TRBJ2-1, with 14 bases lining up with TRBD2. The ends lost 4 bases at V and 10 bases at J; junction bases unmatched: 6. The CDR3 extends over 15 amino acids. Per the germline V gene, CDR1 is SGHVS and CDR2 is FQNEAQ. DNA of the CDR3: TGTGCCAGCAGCTCGGGACTAGCGGGAGTAGGAGAGCAGTTCTTC. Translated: CASSSGLAGVGEQFF.

The DNA of the CDR3 is TGTGCCAGCAGCTTGCGGGGGGTTGTCAATCAGCCCCAGCATTTT. It codes for CASSLRGVVNQPQHF. J is TRBJ1-5 and V is TRBV5-6, with D possibly being TRBD1 (5 bases). Trimming shortened V by 1 base and J by 3 bases, and 11 bases separated the two germline ends. The CDR3 is 15 residues long. CDR1 and CDR2 (germline): SGHDT, YYEEEE. The full variable domain, with the rest looked up from reference TRBV5-6 and TRBJ1-5, is DAGVTQSPTHLIKTRGQQVTLRCSPKSGHDTVSWYQQALGQGPQFIFQYYEEEERQRGNFPDRFSGHQFPNYSSELNVNALLLGDSALYLCASSLRGVVNQPQHFGDGTRLSIL.

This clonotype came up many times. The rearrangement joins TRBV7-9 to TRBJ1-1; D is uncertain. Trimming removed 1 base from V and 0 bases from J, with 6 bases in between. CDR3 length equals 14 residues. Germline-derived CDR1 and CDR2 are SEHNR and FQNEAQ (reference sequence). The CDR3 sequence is CASSLVGMNTEAFF. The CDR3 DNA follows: TGTGCCAGCAGCTTAGTAGGTATGAACACTGAAGCTTTCTTT.

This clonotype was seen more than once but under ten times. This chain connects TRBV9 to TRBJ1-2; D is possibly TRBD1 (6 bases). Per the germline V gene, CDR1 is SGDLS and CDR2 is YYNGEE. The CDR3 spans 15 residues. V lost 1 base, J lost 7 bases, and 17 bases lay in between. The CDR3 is CASSVKETGRGGYTF. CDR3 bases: TGTGCCAGCAGCGTAAAGGAGACAGGAAGGGGTGGCTACACCTTC.

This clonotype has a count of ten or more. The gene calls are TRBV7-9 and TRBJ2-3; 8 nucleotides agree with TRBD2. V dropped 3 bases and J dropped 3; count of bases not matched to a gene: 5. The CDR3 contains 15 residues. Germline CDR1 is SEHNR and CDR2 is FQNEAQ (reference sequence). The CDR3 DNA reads TGTGCCAGCAGCTTGGATAGCGGGACTACAGATACGCAGTATTTT. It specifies CASSLDSGTTDTQYF.

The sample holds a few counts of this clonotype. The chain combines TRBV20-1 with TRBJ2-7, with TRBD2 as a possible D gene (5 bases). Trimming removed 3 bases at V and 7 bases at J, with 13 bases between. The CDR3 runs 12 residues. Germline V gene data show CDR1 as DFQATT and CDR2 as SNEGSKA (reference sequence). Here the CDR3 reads CSASRASGEQYF. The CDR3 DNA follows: TGCAGTGCTAGCCGGGCCTCGGGGGAGCAGTACTTC.

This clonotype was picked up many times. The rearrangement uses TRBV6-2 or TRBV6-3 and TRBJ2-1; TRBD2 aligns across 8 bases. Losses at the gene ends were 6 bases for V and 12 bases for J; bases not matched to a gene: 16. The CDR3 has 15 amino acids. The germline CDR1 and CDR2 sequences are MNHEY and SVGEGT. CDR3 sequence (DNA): TGTGCCAGCAGCCTCCCCGGACTAGCTGGTAAGGTGCAGTTCTTC. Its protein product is CASSLPGLAGKVQFF.

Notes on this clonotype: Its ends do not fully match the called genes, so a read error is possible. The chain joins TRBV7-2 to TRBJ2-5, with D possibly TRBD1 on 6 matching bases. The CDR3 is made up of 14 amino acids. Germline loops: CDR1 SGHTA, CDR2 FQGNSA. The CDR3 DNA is TGTGCCAGCAACCTAGGGGGTTCGAAAGAGATCCAGTACTTC. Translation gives CASNLGGSKEIQYF. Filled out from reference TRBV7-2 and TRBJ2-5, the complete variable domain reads GAGVSQSPSNKVTEKGKDVELRCDPISGHTALYWYRQSLGQGLEFLIYFQGNSAPDKSGLPSDRFSAERTGGSVSTLTIQRTQQEDSAVYLCASNLGGSKEIQYFGPGTRLLVL.

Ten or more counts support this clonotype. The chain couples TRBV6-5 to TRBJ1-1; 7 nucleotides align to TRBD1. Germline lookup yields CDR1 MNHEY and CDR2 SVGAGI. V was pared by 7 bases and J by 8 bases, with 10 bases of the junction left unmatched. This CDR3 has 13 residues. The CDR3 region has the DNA TGTGCCAGCAATATTTACAGGGGTGCCGAAGCTTTCTTT. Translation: CASNIYRGAEAFF.

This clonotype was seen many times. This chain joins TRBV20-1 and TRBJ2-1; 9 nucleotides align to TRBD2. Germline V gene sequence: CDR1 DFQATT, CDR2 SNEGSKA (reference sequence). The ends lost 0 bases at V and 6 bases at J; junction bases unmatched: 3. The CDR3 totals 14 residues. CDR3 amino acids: CSARDGGRANEQFF. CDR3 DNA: TGCAGTGCTAGAGATGGCGGGAGGGCCAATGAGCAGTTCTTC.

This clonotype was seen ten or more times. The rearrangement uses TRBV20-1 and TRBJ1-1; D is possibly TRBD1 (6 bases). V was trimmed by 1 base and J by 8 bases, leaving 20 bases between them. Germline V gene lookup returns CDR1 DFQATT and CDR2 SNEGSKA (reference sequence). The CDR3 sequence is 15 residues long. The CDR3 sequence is CSARGGGRGTIEAFF. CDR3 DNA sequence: TGCAGTGCTAGAGGGGGGGGCAGAGGCACCATCGAAGCTTTCTTT.

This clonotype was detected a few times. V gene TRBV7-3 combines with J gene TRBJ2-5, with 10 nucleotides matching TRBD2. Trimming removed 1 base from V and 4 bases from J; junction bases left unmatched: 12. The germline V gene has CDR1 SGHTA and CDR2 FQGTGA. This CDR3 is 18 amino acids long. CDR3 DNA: TGTGCCAGCAGCTTAAATGCCCCAGCTAGCGGGAGCGGAGAGACCCAGTACTTC. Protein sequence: CASSLNAPASGSGETQYF.

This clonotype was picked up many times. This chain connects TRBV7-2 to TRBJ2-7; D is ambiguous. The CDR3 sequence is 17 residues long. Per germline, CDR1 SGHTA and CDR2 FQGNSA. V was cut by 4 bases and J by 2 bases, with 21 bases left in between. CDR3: CASSSAPPTSRAYEQYF. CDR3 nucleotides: TGTGCCAGCAGCTCGGCGCCACCGACCTCCCGGGCCTACGAGCAGTACTTC.

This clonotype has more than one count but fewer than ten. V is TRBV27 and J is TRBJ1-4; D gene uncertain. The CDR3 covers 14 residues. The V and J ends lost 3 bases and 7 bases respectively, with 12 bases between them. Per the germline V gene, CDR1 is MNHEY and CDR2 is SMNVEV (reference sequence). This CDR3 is CASSFSFPVEKLFF. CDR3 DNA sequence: TGTGCCAGCAGTTTCAGTTTCCCGGTTGAAAAACTGTTTTTT.

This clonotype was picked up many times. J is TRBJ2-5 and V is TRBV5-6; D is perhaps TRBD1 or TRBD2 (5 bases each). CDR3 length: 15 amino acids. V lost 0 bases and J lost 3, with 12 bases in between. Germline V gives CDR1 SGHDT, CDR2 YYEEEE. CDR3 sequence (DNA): TGTGCCAGCAGCTTGGCCCTCGAGGGGAAAGAGACCCAGTACTTC. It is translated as CASSLALEGKETQYF.

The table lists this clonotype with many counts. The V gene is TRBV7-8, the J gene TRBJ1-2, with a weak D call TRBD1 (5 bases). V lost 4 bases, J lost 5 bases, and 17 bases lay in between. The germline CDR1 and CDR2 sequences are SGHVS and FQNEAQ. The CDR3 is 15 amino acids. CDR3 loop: CASSSGGRAGYGYTF. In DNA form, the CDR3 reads TGTGCCAGCAGCTCTGGGGGAAGGGCTGGATATGGCTACACCTTC.

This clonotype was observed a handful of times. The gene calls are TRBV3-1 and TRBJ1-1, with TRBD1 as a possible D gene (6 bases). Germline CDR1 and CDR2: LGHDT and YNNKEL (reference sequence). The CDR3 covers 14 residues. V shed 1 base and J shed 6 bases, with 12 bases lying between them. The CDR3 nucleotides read TGTGCCAGCAGCCAAGGTTTGAGGGGGGCTGAAGCTTTCTTT. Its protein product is CASSQGLRGAEAFF.

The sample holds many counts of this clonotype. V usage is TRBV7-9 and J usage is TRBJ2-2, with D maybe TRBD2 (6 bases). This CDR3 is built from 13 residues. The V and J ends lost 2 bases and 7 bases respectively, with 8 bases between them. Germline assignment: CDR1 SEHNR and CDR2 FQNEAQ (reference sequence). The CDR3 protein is CASSLMRDGELFF. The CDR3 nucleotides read TGTGCCAGCAGCTTAATGCGGGACGGGGAGCTGTTTTTT.